One sample yielded the 9 T cell receptor beta chains listed below, sequenced in a study of OX40 agonist ivuxolimab in advanced cancers. Sequencing was performed with immunoSEQ multiplex PCR; in TCRdb, only in-frame clones are kept and a portion is missing. Of 76,000 or so clones in the sample, approximately 86% were seen once. The sequenced sample was CD4+ or CD8+ T cells sorted from blood, obtained in a trial of the OX40 agonist ivuxolimab. These receptors were taken from an adult with an advanced solid tumor such as melanoma, head and neck, liver or kidney cancer.

The chain joins TRBV28 to TRBJ1-6, with no clear D. The CDR3 covers 13 residues. V lost 2 bases to trimming and J lost 14 bases, with 13 bases between them. In germline, CDR1 is MDHEN, CDR2 SYDVKM. As DNA, the CDR3 is TGTGCCAGCAGTTTAGTTCAGGCGAAGGCCCTCCACTTT. This sequence encodes CASSLVQAKALHF. The entire variable domain, with the rest obtained from reference TRBV28 and TRBJ1-6, is as follows: DVKVTQSSRYLVKRTGEKVFLECVQDMDHENMFWYRQDPGLGLRLIYFSYDVKMKEKGDIPEGYSVSREKKERFSLILESASTNQTSMYLCASSLVQAKALHFGNGTRLTVT.

The V gene is TRBV19, the J gene TRBJ1-1; possibly TRBD1 for D (5 bases). Between the trimmed V and J ends, which lost 6 bases and 0 bases, there was a span of 8 bases. The CDR3 consists of 13 residues. Germline V gene sequence: CDR1 LNHDA, CDR2 SQIVND (reference sequence). CDR3 nucleotide sequence: TGTGCCAGTAGCCAGGGCCTGAACACTGAAGCTTTCTTT. Amino acid sequence: CASSQGLNTEAFF.

V is TRBV21-1 and J is TRBJ1-1. TRBV21-1 is flagged as a pseudogene. The CDR3 spans 14 residues. DNA of the CDR3: TGTGCCAGCTCCACCCTTGGGGGGAACACTGAAGCTTTCTTT. Translation gives CASSTLGGNTEAFF.

The chain has TRBV27 and TRBJ2-5; D uncertain. CDR1 and CDR2 (germline): MNHEY, SMNVEV (reference sequence). There are 14 residues in the CDR3. The V and J ends lost 4 bases and 1 base respectively, with 10 bases between them. The CDR3 sequence is CASSSRLAQETQYF. CDR3 nucleotides: TGTGCCAGCAGTTCACGGTTGGCCCAAGAGACCCAGTACTTC.

This clone was observed once. The V call is TRBV6-5, the J call TRBJ2-1; the match to TRBD2 covers 7 bases. The CDR3 extends over 13 amino acids. Germline values: CDR1 MNHEY, CDR2 SVGAGI. J lost 8 bases, V lost 5 bases, and 6 bases had no gene match. CDR3 bases: TGTGCCAGCAGTGCCAGACTAGCCGATGAGCAGTTCTTC. Translating it yields CASSARLADEQFF.

In its sample, this clone was seen once. The chain joins TRBV6-6 to TRBJ1-5; 7 bases match TRBD1. There are 14 residues in the CDR3. Trimming at V came to 5 bases and at J to 3 bases, leaving 4 bases not matched to a gene. The germline CDR1 and CDR2 sequences are MNHNY and SVGAGI (reference sequence). The CDR3 spells CASSPGTVNQPQHF. The CDR3 nucleotides are TGTGCCAGCAGTCCAGGGACAGTCAATCAGCCCCAGCATTTT.

The chain uses TRBV27 and TRBJ2-1; D is undetermined. V was trimmed by 7 bases and J by 8 bases, leaving 15 bases between them. CDR1 MNHEY and CDR2 SMNVEV come from the germline V gene (reference sequence). There are 13 residues in the CDR3. DNA of the CDR3: TGTGCCAGCAACCTCCTTGGCCAGGATGAGCAGTTCTTC. Its protein product is CASNLLGQDEQFF.

The J gene is TRBJ2-3, the V gene TRBV6-5; D tentatively reads TRBD1 or TRBD2 (5 bases each). The CDR3 has 15 amino acids. Germline CDR1 and CDR2: MNHEY and SVGAGI. The ends were cut back, 5 bases at V and 0 bases at J, with 12 bases in the middle. CDR3 sequence: CASSRDPTSTDTQYF. Written as DNA, the CDR3 is TGTGCCAGCAGTCGGGACCCCACTAGCACAGATACGCAGTATTTT.

J is TRBJ2-2 and V is TRBV19; tentatively, D is TRBD1 (5 bases). Germline-derived CDR1 and CDR2 are LNHDA and SQIVND (reference sequence). V shed 4 bases and J shed 7 bases, with 10 bases lying between them. The CDR3 length is 13 residues. The CDR3 DNA reads TGTGCCAGTAGTAATGGGCAGGGCGGGGAGCTGTTTTTT. Its translation is CASSNGQGGELFF.